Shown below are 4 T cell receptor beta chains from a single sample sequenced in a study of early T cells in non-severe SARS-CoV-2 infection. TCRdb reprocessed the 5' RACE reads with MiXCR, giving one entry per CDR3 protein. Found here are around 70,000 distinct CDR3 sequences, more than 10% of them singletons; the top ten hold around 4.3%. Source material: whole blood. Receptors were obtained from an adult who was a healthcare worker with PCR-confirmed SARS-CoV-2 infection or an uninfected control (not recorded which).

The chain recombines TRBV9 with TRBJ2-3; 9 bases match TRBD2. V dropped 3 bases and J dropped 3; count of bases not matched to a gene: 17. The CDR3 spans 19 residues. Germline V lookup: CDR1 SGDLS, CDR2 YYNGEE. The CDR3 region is CASSGPTSGPRSRTDTQYF. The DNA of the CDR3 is TGTGCCAGCAGCGGTCCAACTAGCGGGCCCCGGAGTCGAACAGATACGCAGTATTTT.

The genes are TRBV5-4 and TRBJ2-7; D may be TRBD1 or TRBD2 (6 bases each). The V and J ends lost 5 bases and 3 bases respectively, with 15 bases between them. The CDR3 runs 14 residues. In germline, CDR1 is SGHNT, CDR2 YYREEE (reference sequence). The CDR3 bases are TGTGCCAGCAGGGTGGGGGGCCGCGACTACGAGCAGTACTTC. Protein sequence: CASRVGGRDYEQYF.

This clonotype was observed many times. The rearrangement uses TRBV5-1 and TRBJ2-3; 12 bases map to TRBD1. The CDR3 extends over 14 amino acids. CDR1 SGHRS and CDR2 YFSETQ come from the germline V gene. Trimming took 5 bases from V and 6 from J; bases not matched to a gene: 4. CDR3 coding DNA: TGCGCCAGCAGTGGGACAGGGGGCTCTGATACGCAGTATTTT. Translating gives CASSGTGGSDTQYF.

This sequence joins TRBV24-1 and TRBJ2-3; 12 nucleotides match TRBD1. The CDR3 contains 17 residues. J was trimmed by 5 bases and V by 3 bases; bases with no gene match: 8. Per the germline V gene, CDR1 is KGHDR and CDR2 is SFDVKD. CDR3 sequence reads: CATSDPGGTGGVDTQYF. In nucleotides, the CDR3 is TGTGCCACCAGTGATCCAGGGGGGACAGGGGGCGTAGATACGCAGTATTTT.